This T cell receptor (beta chain) was recorded in a study of CXCR3-negative and CXCR3-positive naive CD8 T cells. Study context: Cumulative TRB read yield was some 150 million, averaging about 1.5 +/- 0.3 million per library. General study findings and limits: Naive subsets did not differ in surface CD5, and the authors estimated TCR strength using properties of the TRB CDR3.

The TRB libraries of cDNA were built by UMI-labeled 5' RACE. Each CDR3 protein gets one entry in TCRdb, which reprocessed the 5' RACE reads and gives no DNA. The repertoire table contains 30,000 to 40,000 distinct CDR3 sequences. Investigators sorted each CD8+ T cell subset in triplicate, taking approximately 300,000 cells each time. A word on this clonotype: Its antigen is unidentified.

Germline V gene sequence: CDR1 DFQATT, CDR2 SNEGSKA (reference sequence). This CDR3 has 16 amino acids. The sequenced sample consisted of memory CD8+ T cells from blood. The TCR sequence derives from a human donor in good health. Some clones in this sample may be carry-over from other donors' samples. J is TRBJ1-1 and V is TRBV20-1. The CDR3 is CSARGLLDEVNTEAFF.